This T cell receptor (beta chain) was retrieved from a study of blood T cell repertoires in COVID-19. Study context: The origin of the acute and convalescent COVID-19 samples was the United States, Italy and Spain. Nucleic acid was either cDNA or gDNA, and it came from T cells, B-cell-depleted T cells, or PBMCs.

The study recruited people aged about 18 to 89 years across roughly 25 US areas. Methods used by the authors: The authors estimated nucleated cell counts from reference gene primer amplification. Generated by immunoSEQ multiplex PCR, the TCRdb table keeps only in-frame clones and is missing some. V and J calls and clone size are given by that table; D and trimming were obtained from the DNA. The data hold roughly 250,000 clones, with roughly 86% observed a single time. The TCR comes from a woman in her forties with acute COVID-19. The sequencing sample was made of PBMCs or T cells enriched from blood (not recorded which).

The CDR3 nucleotides read TGTGCCAGCTCACCCGGGACAAAGAATGAAAAACTGTTTTTT. This sequence encodes CASSPGTKNEKLFF. The genes are TRBV18 and TRBJ1-4; possible D gene TRBD1, 6 bases. V was shortened by 3 bases and J by 5 bases, with 10 bases between the two germline ends. From germline, CDR1 is KGHSH and CDR2 LQKENI. The CDR3 runs to 14 residues.